This T cell receptor beta chain was recovered during a study of blood T cell repertoires in COVID-19. Trimming pared 4 bases from V and 3 bases from J, leaving 14 bases between. The CDR3 contains 16 residues. From germline, CDR1 is SGHKS and CDR2 YYEKEE (reference sequence). Repertoires were generated with immunoSEQ multiplex PCR, while TCRdb's copy carries only in-frame clones and drops some. The table shows more than 150,000 clones, with around four fifths occurring only once. The sample was peripheral blood. The genes are TRBV5-5 and TRBJ2-6; unclear D gene. The receptor was isolated from a man in his sixties or seventies who had recovered from COVID-19. CDR3 sequence: CASSASPGFGANVLTF. The CDR3 nucleotides are TGTGCCAGCAGCGCTTCCCCCGGGTTTGGGGCCAACGTCCTGACTTTC. The variable domain in full, completed from reference TRBV5-5 and TRBJ2-6, reads DAGVTQSPTHLIKTRGQQVTLRCSPISGHKSVSWYQQVLGQGPQFIFQYYEKEERGRGNFPDRFSARQFPNYSSELNVNALLLGDSALYLCASSASPGFGANVLTFGAGSRLTVL.